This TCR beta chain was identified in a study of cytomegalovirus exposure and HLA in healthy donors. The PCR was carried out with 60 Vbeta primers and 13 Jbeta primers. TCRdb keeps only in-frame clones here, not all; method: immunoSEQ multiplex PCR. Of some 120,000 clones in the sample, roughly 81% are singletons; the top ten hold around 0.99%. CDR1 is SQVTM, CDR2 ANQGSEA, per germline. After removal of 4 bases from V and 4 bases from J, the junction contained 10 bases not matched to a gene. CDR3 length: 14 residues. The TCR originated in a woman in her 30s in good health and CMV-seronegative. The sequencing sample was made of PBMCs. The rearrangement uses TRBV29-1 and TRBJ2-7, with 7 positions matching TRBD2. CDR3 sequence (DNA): TGCAGCGTTGCTAGAGGGGCCGGGGGGTACGAGCAGTACTTC. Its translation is CSVARGAGGYEQYF.